This entry describes one T cell receptor beta chain. Its ends do not fully match the called genes, so a read error is possible. This sample is drawn from a study of blood T cells in healthy people across ages. Germline loops: CDR1 LNHNV, CDR2 YYDKDF (reference sequence). The CDR3 covers 16 residues. Sample-barcoded 5' priming and a J-beta primer mix drove a second PCR of 7 to 11 cycles. A single record per CDR3 protein comes from TCRdb applying MiXCR to the 5' RACE reads. This sample has around 650,000 distinct CDR3 sequences; 40% to 50% occur once, and the top ten carry 30%. The V call is TRBV15, the J call TRBJ2-7; D is uncertain. The DNA end is a closer match to TRBJ2-5, so the J assignment may be wrong. This TCR was recovered from a man older than 75 in good health. Source material: blood. CDR3 region: CAISRDDIGRRETQYF. The CDR3 nucleotides read TGTGCCATCAGCAGAGATGATATAGGGCGAAGGGAGACCCAGTACTTC.